The 7 T cell receptor beta chains in this list originate from one sample, sequenced in a study of siplizumab effects on memory and regulatory T cells. Here immunoSEQ multiplex PCR was the method, and the copy in TCRdb shows in-frame clones only, minus some. The sample carries more than 45,000 clones, about 97% recorded once. The sequenced material came from naive CD4+ T cells sorted from blood. Receptors originate from a human donor in good health.

The genes are TRBV5-8 and TRBJ1-5; D perhaps matches TRBD1 (6 bases). V lost 4 bases to trimming and J lost 7 bases, with 18 bases between them. Germline CDR1 SGHTS, CDR2 YDEGEE. The CDR3 covers 15 residues. The CDR3 loop is CASSATKQGDQPQHF. CDR3 in DNA: TGTGCCAGCAGCGCAACTAAACAGGGAGACCAGCCCCAGCATTTT.

The DNA of the CDR3 is TGTGCCAGCAGCTTAGGGCAGTTCGGAGAGACCCAGTACTTC. Residues: CASSLGQFGETQYF. The J gene is TRBJ2-5, the V gene TRBV7-9; D is uncertain. V shed 1 base and J shed 4 bases, with 10 bases lying between them. The germline gives CDR1 SEHNR, CDR2 FQNEAQ (reference sequence). The CDR3 contains 14 residues.

The CDR3 loop reads CASSMTSVGVSGANVLTF. In nucleotides, the CDR3 is TGTGCCAGTAGTATGACTTCTGTCGGAGTATCTGGGGCCAACGTCCTGACTTTC. This chain links TRBV19 with TRBJ2-6, with D unresolved. The CDR3 loop spans 18 amino acids. Trimming took 3 bases from V and 1 from J, leaving 16 bases between them. CDR1 and CDR2 from the germline V gene are LNHDA and SQIVND (reference sequence).

This chain links TRBV6-5 with TRBJ1-2; TRBD1 is a possible D gene (5 bases). V lost 7 bases and J lost 10, with 19 bases in between. CDR3 size: 13 residues. The germline V gene encodes CDR1 MNHEY and CDR2 SVGAGI. Here the CDR3 reads CASTRTGTSFYTF. The CDR3 nucleotides are TGTGCCAGCACCCGGACCGGGACCTCCTTCTACACCTTC.

The rearrangement links TRBV10-3 to TRBJ2-3; D perhaps matches TRBD2 (6 bases). The V end lost 11 bases, the J end lost 0 bases, and 15 bases lay between the germline ends. The V gene's germline CDR1 is ENHRY and CDR2 SYGVKD. The CDR3 extends over 14 amino acids. The CDR3: CASLGRQSTDTQYF. CDR3 DNA: TGTGCCTCCCTGGGGAGGCAAAGCACAGATACGCAGTATTTT.

The V and J genes are TRBV6-5 and TRBJ2-7; 7 bases agree with TRBD1. Germline lookup yields CDR1 MNHEY and CDR2 SVGAGI. CDR3 size: 12 residues. The junction had 5 bases not matched to a gene; V was cut back by 6 bases and J by 6 bases. The CDR3 is CASSRDSREQYF. DNA for the CDR3: TGTGCCAGCAGCCGGGACAGTCGCGAGCAGTACTTC.

This chain connects TRBV6-5 to TRBJ1-1, with 9 positions matching TRBD1. This CDR3 has 15 residues. V shed 2 bases, J shed 2 bases, and the junction held 3 bases outside the gene matches. Germline V gene data show CDR1 as MNHEY and CDR2 as SVGAGI. CDR3 sequence reads: CASSYDRGANTEAFF. DNA for the CDR3: TGTGCCAGCAGTTACGACAGGGGGGCAAACACTGAAGCTTTCTTT.